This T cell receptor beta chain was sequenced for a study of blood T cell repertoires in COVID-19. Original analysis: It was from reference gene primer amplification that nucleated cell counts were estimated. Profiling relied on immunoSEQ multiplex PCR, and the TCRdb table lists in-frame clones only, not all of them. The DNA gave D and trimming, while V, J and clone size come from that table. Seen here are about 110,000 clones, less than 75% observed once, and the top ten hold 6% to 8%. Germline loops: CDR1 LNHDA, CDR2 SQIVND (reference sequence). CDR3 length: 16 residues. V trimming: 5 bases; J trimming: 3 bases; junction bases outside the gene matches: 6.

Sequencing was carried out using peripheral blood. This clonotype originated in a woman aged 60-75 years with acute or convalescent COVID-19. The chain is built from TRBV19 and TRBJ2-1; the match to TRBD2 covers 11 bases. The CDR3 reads CASSPRLAGYYNEQFF. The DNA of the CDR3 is TGTGCCAGTAGTCCCCGACTAGCGGGGTACTACAATGAGCAGTTCTTC.